These 32 T cell receptor beta chains came from one sample sequenced in a study of spatial heterogeneity in lung cancer. Indicated time point: sample taken at primary tumor resection. Whole RNA came from tumor, nontumor lung or frozen PBMC and was sequenced without being sorted. TCRdb used MiXCR to reprocess the 5' RACE reads, holding one entry per CDR3 protein. Of roughly 17,000 distinct CDR3 sequences in the sample, approximately 18% were seen once. The sample consisted of PBMCs, taken at surgery. Receptors originate from a male donor with early-stage non-small cell lung cancer.

This clonotype was counted once. The V call is TRBV24-1, the J call TRBJ2-1; 12 nucleotides line up with TRBD2. This CDR3 is 16 amino acids long. In germline, CDR1 is KGHDR, CDR2 SFDVKD. Trimming took 3 bases from V and 6 from J; bases not matched to a gene: 5. The DNA of the CDR3 is TGTGCCACCAGTGATCCGACTAGCGGGAGTGGCAATGAGCAGTTCTTC. Its protein product is CATSDPTSGSGNEQFF.

About this clonotype: A much larger clone differs from this one at a single base, so this may be a read error. The chain is built from TRBV7-9 and TRBJ1-1; no reliable D call. Germline V lookup: CDR1 SEHNR, CDR2 FQNEAQ (reference sequence). The length of the CDR3 is 12 residues. CDR3 DNA: TGTGTCAGCCTTAGTATGAACACTGAAGCTTTCTTT. This gives the protein CVSLSMNTEAFF.

The CDR3: CASRGTAANYGYTF. In DNA form, the CDR3 reads TGTGCCAGCAGGGGGACAGCAGCTAACTATGGCTACACCTTC. This sequence joins TRBV6-5 and TRBJ1-2; 7 bases line up with TRBD1. The CDR3 length is 14 residues. V trimming: 6 bases; J trimming: 0 bases; junction bases outside the gene matches: 4. CDR1 and CDR2 from the germline V gene are MNHEY and SVGAGI.

By its share, this clonotype is medium-sized. The chain has TRBV29-1 and TRBJ1-1; D ambiguous. This CDR3 is built from 12 residues. Trimming pared 3 bases from V and 2 bases from J, leaving 7 bases between. Per germline, CDR1 SQVTM and CDR2 ANQGSEA. This CDR3 reads CSVESGNTEAFF. In DNA form, the CDR3 reads TGCAGCGTTGAGAGCGGAAACACTGAAGCTTTCTTT.

This clonotype has at least ten counts. This chain joins TRBV30 and TRBJ2-7; the D gene could be TRBD1 or TRBD2 (5 bases each). The CDR3 loop spans 13 amino acids. Germline-derived CDR1 and CDR2 are GTSNPN and SVGIG (reference sequence). The germline V and J ends were trimmed by 6 bases and 4 bases, with 16 bases remaining between them. For the CDR3, the DNA is TGTGCCTGCCTTTTTGTGGGGGATTACGAGCAGTACTTC. This sequence encodes CACLFVGDYEQYF.

This clonotype was seen more than once but under ten times. V is TRBV9 and J is TRBJ2-5; no firm D call. Trimming cost V 0 bases and J 3 bases, with 9 bases left between them. Germline CDR1 and CDR2: SGDLS and YYNGEE. The length of the CDR3 is 14 residues. CDR3 nucleotides: TGTGCCAGCAGCGTAGCAAGCGCCGAAGAGACCCAGTACTTC. Translating gives CASSVASAEETQYF.

This clonotype has just a few counts. J is TRBJ2-2 and V is TRBV7-3; maybe TRBD1 (6 bases). Between the trimmed V and J ends, which lost 4 bases and 2 bases, there was a span of 14 bases. The CDR3 extends over 16 amino acids. The germline CDR1 and CDR2 sequences are SGHTA and FQGTGA. The CDR3 bases are TGTGCCAGCAGCTGGGCCGGGACATCTAACACCGGGGAGCTGTTTTTT. It codes for CASSWAGTSNTGELFF.

This clonotype was observed a handful of times. The chain is built from TRBV9 and TRBJ2-1; 8 nucleotides agree with TRBD2. The germline V gene has CDR1 SGDLS and CDR2 YYNGEE. The V and J ends lost 4 bases and 1 base, in that order; junction bases with no gene match: 16. The CDR3 contains 19 residues. CDR3 in DNA: TGTGCCAGCAGCTTCCACCAGTCGGGGGGGCAAAGATCCTACAATGAGCAGTTCTTC. It specifies CASSFHQSGGQRSYNEQFF. The whole variable domain, filled in from reference TRBV9 and TRBJ2-1, reads DSGVTQTPKHLITATGQRVTLRCSPRSGDLSVYWYQQSLDQGLQFLIQYYNGEERAKGNILERFSAQQFPDLHSELNLSSLELGDSALYFCASSFHQSGGQRSYNEQFFGPGTRLTVL.

This clonotype was counted at least ten times. The chain recombines TRBV7-9 with TRBJ2-2, with 10 positions matching TRBD1. After removal of 4 bases from V and 8 bases from J, the junction contained 13 bases not matched to a gene. Germline V gene lookup returns CDR1 SEHNR and CDR2 FQNEAQ (reference sequence). This CDR3 has 17 amino acids. CDR3 bases: TGTGCCAGCAGCTCATCGGGACAGGGGTCTGCTGCTGGGGAGCTGTTTTTT. Its protein is CASSSSGQGSAAGELFF.

This clonotype is labeled medium-sized. This chain connects TRBV5-4 to TRBJ1-1; the D gene is possibly TRBD1 (6 bases). This CDR3 is built from 14 residues. Germline CDR1 reads SGHNT; CDR2 reads YYREEE (reference sequence). With 5 bases removed from V and 5 bases from J, the gap between germline ends came to 16 bases. Here the CDR3 reads CASRVWGAGTEAFF. CDR3 coding DNA: TGTGCCAGCAGGGTATGGGGGGCAGGTACTGAAGCTTTCTTT.

J is TRBJ1-1 and V is TRBV5-1; D remains ambiguous. The CDR3 covers 13 residues. Germline V gene data show CDR1 as SGHRS and CDR2 as YFSETQ. Trimming stripped 0 bases from V and 0 bases from J, with 3 bases between. Here the CDR3 reads CASSLELNTEAFF. In DNA form, the CDR3 reads TGCGCCAGCAGCTTGGAATTGAACACTGAAGCTTTCTTT.

The J gene is TRBJ2-3, the V gene TRBV29-1, with TRBD2 matching 7 bases. The CDR3 loop spans 12 amino acids. The junction had 3 bases not matched to a gene; V was cut back by 7 bases and J by 2 bases. From germline, CDR1 is SQVTM and CDR2 ANQGSEA. The DNA of the CDR3 is TGCAGCGCGAGCGGGGACACAGATACGCAGTATTTT. Protein sequence: CSASGDTDTQYF.

The gene calls are TRBV7-9 and TRBJ1-4; unclear D gene. Trimming stripped 5 bases from V and 7 bases from J, with 8 bases between. From germline, CDR1 is SEHNR and CDR2 FQNEAQ (reference sequence). There are 12 residues in the CDR3. CDR3 in amino acids: CASSLQSEKLFF. As DNA, the CDR3 is TGTGCCAGCAGCCTGCAAAGTGAAAAACTGTTTTTT.

Many counts were recorded for this clonotype. The gene calls are TRBV18 and TRBJ2-3, with D perhaps matching TRBD2 (6 bases). Germline loops: CDR1 KGHSH, CDR2 LQKENI. CDR3 length: 14 residues. V was clipped by 2 bases and J by 4 bases, with 10 bases between them. For the CDR3, the DNA is TGTGCCAGCTCACCAACGGCGGGGCCAGATACGCAGTATTTT. This sequence encodes CASSPTAGPDTQYF.

The chain is built from TRBV9 and TRBJ2-1, with a weak D call TRBD2 (6 bases). The V gene lost 4 bases and the J gene lost 14 bases, with 19 bases spanning the gap. This CDR3 is built from 13 residues. CDR1 SGDLS and CDR2 YYNGEE come from the germline V gene. CDR3 residues: CASSPGTSPGEFF. The DNA of the CDR3 is TGTGCCAGCAGCCCCGGGACCTCCCCGGGGGAGTTCTTC.

The sample holds a few counts of this clonotype. This chain links TRBV5-1 with TRBJ1-2; unclear D gene. The germline V and J ends were trimmed by 0 bases and 1 base, with 13 bases remaining between them. The CDR3 totals 16 residues. The germline V gene encodes CDR1 SGHRS and CDR2 YFSETQ. CDR3 sequence (DNA): TGCGCCAGCAGCTTGGGTGCTCGGGGAAATAACTATGGCTACACCTTC. Its translation: CASSLGARGNNYGYTF.

This rearrangement joins TRBV12-3 or TRBV12-4 to TRBJ2-3; 7 nucleotides line up with TRBD2. This CDR3 comprises 14 residues. V gave up 3 bases and J gave up 4 bases; unmatched junction bases: 4. The CDR3 nucleotides read TGTGCCAGCAGTTTTAAGCGGGGACCAGATACGCAGTATTTT. This gives the protein CASSFKRGPDTQYF.

Concerning this clonotype itself: Its ends do not fully match the called genes, so a read error is possible. CDR3 region: CSWSAHLQDTQYF. The CDR3 DNA is TGTTCCTGGAGTGCCCATCTACAAGATACGCAGTATTTT. The rearrangement uses TRBV30 and TRBJ2-3; D is undetermined. The CDR3 is 13 residues long. Germline V gives CDR1 GTSNPN, CDR2 SVGIG (reference sequence). Full variable domain (rest looked up from reference TRBV30 and TRBJ2-3): SQTIHQWPATLVQPVGSPLSLECTVEGTSNPNLYWYRQAAGRGLQLLFYSVGIGQISSEVPQNLSASRPQDRQFILSSKKLLLSDSGFYLCSWSAHLQDTQYFGPGTRLTVL.

V usage is TRBV5-1 and J usage is TRBJ2-7; tentatively, D is TRBD1 or TRBD2 (6 bases each). Deletions cut 4 bases from V and 0 bases from J, with 14 bases between. The CDR3 contains 15 residues. Per the germline V gene, CDR1 is SGHRS and CDR2 is YFSETQ. The CDR3 nucleotides are TGCGCCAGCAGCATCGGACAGACTAGCTCCTACGAGCAGTACTTC. It yields the protein CASSIGQTSSYEQYF.

This clonotype has only one observation. This chain joins TRBV2 and TRBJ2-7, with 8 positions matching TRBD1. In germline, CDR1 is SNHLY, CDR2 FYNNEI. The CDR3 runs to 13 residues. The trim removed 7 bases at V and 6 bases at J, leaving 8 bases unmatched. The CDR3 here is CASMQQGVGEQYF. The CDR3 DNA reads as TGTGCCAGCATGCAACAGGGGGTTGGCGAGCAGTACTTC.

This clonotype showed up many times. The V gene is TRBV5-1, the J gene TRBJ2-1, with a weak D call TRBD2 (5 bases). The CDR3 has 14 amino acids. Looked up from germline, CDR1 is SGHRS and CDR2 is YFSETQ. V shed 3 bases and J shed 9 bases, with 16 bases lying between them. The CDR3 is CASSSTGRDGEQFF. The CDR3 DNA reads TGCGCCAGCAGCTCAACGGGCCGGGATGGTGAGCAGTTCTTC.

This clonotype was counted many times. The chain carries TRBV19 and TRBJ2-7; 8 bases are a match to TRBD2. The CDR3 consists of 18 residues. Looked up from germline, CDR1 is LNHDA and CDR2 is SQIVND (reference sequence). V was pared by 1 base and J by 4 bases, with 15 bases of the junction left unmatched. CDR3 bases: TGTGCCAGTAGTATAGGGAGAGGGAGAAGCGGGGGCCCGTACGAGCAGTACTTC. Its translation is CASSIGRGRSGGPYEQYF.

In its sample, this clonotype was seen a few times. An end of the junction does not agree with germline; a read error may underlie this. In DNA, the CDR3 is TGTGCCAGCAGATTATACAGGGAATCCTATAATTCACCCCTCCACTTT. This codes for CASRLYRESYNSPLHF. The chain is built from TRBV27 and TRBJ1-6; maybe TRBD1 (6 bases). Germline V gives CDR1 MNHEY, CDR2 SMNVEV (reference sequence). The CDR3 is 16 amino acids.

J is TRBJ1-2 and V is TRBV5-1, with no clear D. V gave up 4 bases and J gave up 5 bases, with 15 bases separating them. The CDR3 spans 14 residues. Germline-derived CDR1 and CDR2 are SGHRS and YFSETQ. CDR3 nucleotide sequence: TGCGCCAGCAGCCCCGAGGGTGGGCCTTATGGCTACACCTTC. Its translation is CASSPEGGPYGYTF.

In its sample, this clonotype was seen many times. The chain links TRBV7-2 to TRBJ1-2; D may be TRBD1 (6 bases). Between the trimmed V and J ends, which lost 3 bases and 6 bases, there was a span of 17 bases. From germline, CDR1 is SGHTA and CDR2 FQGNSA. This CDR3 has 15 amino acids. The CDR3 bases are TGTGCCAGCAGCTTTAGAGGAGAGGGGGTGGATGGCTACACCTTC. The encoded protein is CASSFRGEGVDGYTF.

In its sample, this clonotype was seen a few times. The chain couples TRBV10-3 to TRBJ2-3; 8 bases are a match to TRBD2. Germline V lookup: CDR1 ENHRY, CDR2 SYGVKD. CDR3 length equals 13 residues. J lost 4 bases, V lost 10 bases, and 7 bases had no gene match. The chain's CDR3 is CASWGGGPDTQYF. CDR3 nucleotide sequence: TGTGCCAGTTGGGGCGGGGGGCCAGATACGCAGTATTTT.

This clonotype was picked up many times. This chain links TRBV6-5 with TRBJ2-1, with 8 nucleotides matching TRBD2. Germline V gives CDR1 MNHEY, CDR2 SVGAGI. The CDR3 contains 14 residues. J was trimmed by 7 bases and V by 3 bases; bases with no gene match: 5. The CDR3: CASSYGGGRNEQFF. The CDR3 DNA sequence: TGTGCCAGCAGTTATGGCGGGGGGAGAAATGAGCAGTTCTTC.

The chain employs TRBV11-2 and TRBJ2-3; TRBD1 matches at 9 bases. V was pared by 6 bases and J by 4 bases, with 11 bases of the junction left unmatched. The CDR3 has 16 amino acids. Germline assignment: CDR1 SGHAT and CDR2 FQNNGV. Here the CDR3 reads CASRPPGTGWADTQYF. CDR3 bases: TGTGCCAGCAGACCTCCCGGGACAGGGTGGGCAGATACGCAGTATTTT.

This clonotype turned up a few times. CDR3 nucleotide sequence: TGCAGTGCTGGCAGCCCACTAGACTACACTGAAGCTTTCTTT. It yields the protein CSAGSPLDYTEAFF. The V call is TRBV20-1, the J call TRBJ1-1; D not certain. The CDR3 length is 14 residues. Per the germline V gene, CDR1 is DFQATT and CDR2 is SNEGSKA (reference sequence). Trimming shortened V by 5 bases and J by 3 bases, and 16 bases separated the two germline ends.

By its share, this clonotype is medium-sized. V and J are TRBV7-6 and TRBJ2-7; 7 bases agree with TRBD1. With V trimmed by 5 bases and J by 7 bases, 8 bases remained unmatched. The V gene's germline CDR1 is SGHVS and CDR2 FNYEAQ. CDR3 size: 13 residues. DNA of the CDR3: TGTGCCAGCAGCCCGAGACAGGGTTGGGAGCAGTACTTC. Translation: CASSPRQGWEQYF.

This sequence joins TRBV9 and TRBJ2-1, with 7 bases identical to TRBD1. Germline V gene data show CDR1 as SGDLS and CDR2 as YYNGEE. This CDR3 has 16 amino acids. V dropped 0 bases and J dropped 4; count of bases not matched to a gene: 7. The CDR3 DNA follows: TGTGCCAGCAGCGTAGAGAGACAGGGCGCATACAATGAGCAGTTCTTC. It translates to CASSVERQGAYNEQFF.

This chain joins TRBV7-8 and TRBJ2-2; no definite D call. Germline V CDR1 and CDR2: SGHVS, FQNEAQ. CDR3 length equals 15 residues. The V end lost 1 base, the J end lost 6 bases, and 12 bases lay between the germline ends. The CDR3 here is CASSLDSSSAGELFF. In DNA form, the CDR3 reads TGTGCCAGCAGCTTAGACTCTAGTTCCGCCGGGGAGCTGTTTTTT.